These 20 T cell receptor beta chains were sequenced from one sample in a study of blood T cell repertoires in COVID-19. Profiled with immunoSEQ multiplex PCR; TCRdb holds only in-frame clones, not every one. The table includes 250,000 to 350,000 clones, around 88% detected once. Sequencing was done on a sample of PBMCs or T cells enriched from blood (not recorded which). The source is a woman aged 35 to 49 who had recovered from COVID-19.

This clone turned up a few times. V gene TRBV7-9 combines with J gene TRBJ1-2; D is uncertain. This CDR3 region has 13 residues. The V and J ends lost 1 base and 2 bases respectively, with 5 bases between them. CDR1 SEHNR and CDR2 FQNEAQ come from the germline V gene (reference sequence). CDR3 bases: TGTGCCAGCAGCTTAGAACAAAACTATGGCTACACCTTC. This codes for CASSLEQNYGYTF. Full variable domain (remainder filled in from reference TRBV7-9 and TRBJ1-2): DTGVSQNPRHKITKRGQNVTFRCDPISEHNRLYWYRQTLGQGPEFLTYFQNEAQLEKSRLLSDRFSAERPKGSFSTLEIQRTEQGDSAMYLCASSLEQNYGYTFGSGTRLTVV.

This rearrangement joins TRBV2 to TRBJ2-3; a possible D gene is TRBD1 (5 bases). The CDR3 has 14 amino acids. The V gene's germline CDR1 is SNHLY and CDR2 FYNNEI. The V end was cut by 2 bases, the J end by 1 base, with 7 bases between. The CDR3 region is CASSEWGRTDTQYF. The DNA for the CDR3 is TGTGCCAGCAGTGAATGGGGCCGCACAGATACGCAGTATTTT.

This clone appeared once. In nucleotides, the CDR3 is TGTGCCAGCAGCCCCCCGGGGTGGGTCCACAATGAGCAGTTCTTC. Its protein is CASSPPGWVHNEQFF. This chain connects TRBV7-9 to TRBJ2-1; tentative D call: TRBD2 (5 bases). Trimming cost V 5 bases and J 5 bases, with 16 bases left between them. This CDR3 spans 15 amino acids. The germline V gene encodes CDR1 SEHNR and CDR2 FQNEAQ (reference sequence).

The chain uses TRBV25-1 and TRBJ1-2; D might be TRBD1 (5 bases). From germline, CDR1 is MGHDK and CDR2 SYGVNS. The CDR3 loop spans 13 amino acids. Trimming took off 6 bases at V and 6 bases at J, with 14 bases between the two ends. This CDR3 reads CASRETLRDGYTF. The DNA of the CDR3 is TGTGCCAGCAGGGAGACCCTCAGGGATGGCTACACCTTC.

V gene TRBV3-1 (or the pseudogene TRBV3-2) combines with J gene TRBJ1-3, with TRBD1 matching over 9 bases. The CDR3 spans 13 residues. Trimming took 3 bases from V and 7 from J; bases not matched to a gene: 1. CDR1 and CDR2 from the germline V gene are LGHDT and YNNKEL (reference sequence). DNA for the CDR3: TGTGCCAGCAGCCACGGGACAGGGAACACCATATATTTT. This translates into CASSHGTGNTIYF.

The chain recombines TRBV24-1 with TRBJ2-5; D is possibly TRBD1 (5 bases). Per the germline V gene, CDR1 is KGHDR and CDR2 is SFDVKD. CDR3 length: 14 amino acids. Trimming cost V 3 bases and J 5 bases, with 12 bases left between them. The CDR3 coding sequence is TGTGCCACCAGTGATGACAGCCATCAGGAGACCCAGTACTTC. This gives the protein CATSDDSHQETQYF.

The J gene is TRBJ2-1, the V gene TRBV7-2; unclear D gene. CDR1 is SGHTA, CDR2 FQGNSA, per germline. Trimming cost V 1 base and J 4 bases, with 11 bases left between them. The CDR3 is 15 amino acids. CDR3 in DNA: TGTGCCAGCAGCTTAGGAGCAGGCTATTACAATGAGCAGTTCTTC. It yields the protein CASSLGAGYYNEQFF.

This clone came up a few times. This chain uses TRBV18 with TRBJ1-1; tentatively, D is TRBD1 (5 bases). Trimming took 1 base from V and 0 from J, leaving 9 bases between them. Germline CDR1 and CDR2: KGHSH and LQKENI. The CDR3 covers 15 residues. As DNA, the CDR3 is TGTGCCAGCTCACCACGGTGGACAATGAACACTGAAGCTTTCTTT. Translation: CASSPRWTMNTEAFF.

The rearrangement joins TRBV24-1 to TRBJ1-2, with D hard to call. The CDR3 is 13 amino acids. Trimming cost V 2 bases and J 7 bases, with 10 bases left between them. In germline, CDR1 is KGHDR, CDR2 SFDVKD. The CDR3 reads CATSDSRESGYTF. CDR3 nucleotides: TGTGCCACCAGTGATTCTCGGGAGAGTGGCTACACCTTC.

This chain connects TRBV4-1 to TRBJ2-1; 10 positions match TRBD1. There are 15 residues in the CDR3. The V and J ends lost 3 bases and 5 bases, in that order; junction bases with no gene match: 4. CDR1 and CDR2 (germline): MGHRA, YSYEKL. CDR3 in amino acids: CASSQRQGADNEQFF. In DNA form, the CDR3 reads TGCGCCAGCAGCCAGAGACAGGGGGCGGACAATGAGCAGTTCTTC.

The chain carries TRBV15 and TRBJ1-2; D call uncertain. From germline, CDR1 is LNHNV and CDR2 YYDKDF (reference sequence). V was clipped by 0 bases and J by 1 base, with 6 bases between them. This CDR3 has 14 residues. The CDR3 is CATSRDFNNYGYTF. Here the CDR3 DNA reads TGTGCCACCAGCAGAGATTTCAATAACTATGGCTACACCTTC.

The chain employs TRBV18 and TRBJ2-1, with D maybe TRBD2 (7 bases). Looked up from germline, CDR1 is KGHSH and CDR2 is LQKENI. CDR3 length: 19 amino acids. Trimming shortened V by 3 bases and J by 2 bases, and 23 bases separated the two germline ends. The CDR3 DNA is TGTGCCAGCTCACCGGCCAGCGGGGCTCCCCAGGGGCCCTACAATGAGCAGTTCTTC. It specifies CASSPASGAPQGPYNEQFF.

The V and J genes are TRBV7-9 and TRBJ2-7; TRBD1 matches at 9 bases. This CDR3 is built from 16 residues. J was trimmed by 3 bases and V by 0 bases; bases with no gene match: 6. Germline V gene lookup returns CDR1 SEHNR and CDR2 FQNEAQ (reference sequence). The CDR3 DNA sequence: TGTGCCAGCAGCTTAGCTCCAGCGGGACAGGGCTACGAGCAGTACTTC. Its protein product is CASSLAPAGQGYEQYF. The variable domain in full, completed from reference TRBV7-9 and TRBJ2-7, reads DTGVSQNPRHKITKRGQNVTFRCDPISEHNRLYWYRQTLGQGPEFLTYFQNEAQLEKSRLLSDRFSAERPKGSFSTLEIQRTEQGDSAMYLCASSLAPAGQGYEQYFGPGTRLTVT.

The CDR3 loop reads CASSLLGNEQFF. In DNA form, the CDR3 reads TGTGCCAGCAGCCTTCTAGGCAATGAGCAGTTCTTC. The rearrangement uses TRBV5-8 and TRBJ2-1, with unresolved D. Germline-derived CDR1 and CDR2 are SGHTS and YDEGEE. The CDR3 runs to 12 residues. The germline V and J ends were trimmed by 4 bases and 6 bases, with 8 bases remaining between them.

As concerns this clone: This same CDR3 is encoded by further DNA sequences in the sample. V gene TRBV18 combines with J gene TRBJ2-5, with 12 bases aligning to TRBD1. Germline trimming cut 3 bases from V and 5 bases from J; bases unmatched to any gene: 4. Per germline, CDR1 KGHSH and CDR2 LQKENI. The CDR3 loop spans 15 amino acids. CDR3: CASSPGTGGAETQYF. CDR3 coding DNA: TGTGCCAGCTCACCCGGGACAGGGGGCGCGGAGACCCAGTACTTC. Combining the CDR3 with reference TRBV18 and TRBJ2-5 gives the whole variable domain NAGVMQNPRHLVRRRGQEARLRCSPMKGHSHVYWYRQLPEEGLKFMVYLQKENIIDESGMPKERFSAEFPKEGPSILRIQQVVRGDSAAYFCASSPGTGGAETQYFGPGTRLLVL.

The rearrangement uses TRBV12-3 or TRBV12-4 and TRBJ2-7; no reliable D call. This CDR3 contains 13 residues. Between the trimmed V and J ends, which lost 5 bases and 0 bases, there was a span of 8 bases. The CDR3, as DNA: TGTGCCAGCAGTCAGACTCGCTCCTACGAGCAGTACTTC. Its translation is CASSQTRSYEQYF.

V and J are TRBV18 and TRBJ2-7, with TRBD1 as a possible D gene (6 bases). The CDR3 length is 14 residues. V lost 3 bases and J lost 6, with 15 bases in between. CDR1 is KGHSH, CDR2 LQKENI, per germline. CDR3 nucleotides: TGTGCCAGCTCACCGTCTGGACAAGGGGGCGAGCAGTACTTC. It specifies CASSPSGQGGEQYF.

This chain links TRBV7-2 with TRBJ2-1, with D tentatively TRBD1 (5 bases). With 3 bases removed from V and 6 bases from J, the gap between germline ends came to 9 bases. CDR3 length equals 13 residues. CDR1 SGHTA and CDR2 FQGNSA come from the germline V gene. The CDR3 sequence: CASSFGAVNEQFF. As DNA, the CDR3 is TGTGCCAGCAGCTTTGGGGCGGTCAATGAGCAGTTCTTC. Variable domain in full (rest from reference TRBV7-2 and TRBJ2-1): GAGVSQSPSNKVTEKGKDVELRCDPISGHTALYWYRQSLGQGLEFLIYFQGNSAPDKSGLPSDRFSAERTGGSVSTLTIQRTQQEDSAVYLCASSFGAVNEQFFGPGTRLTVL.

Points on this clone: In the same sample, other DNA sequences code for this CDR3. V is TRBV5-1 and J is TRBJ1-2, with 7 bases identical to TRBD1. This CDR3 has 14 residues. The germline V gene encodes CDR1 SGHRS and CDR2 YFSETQ. The V gene end was trimmed by 1 base and the J gene end by 1 base; junction bases not matched to a gene: 1. The CDR3 region has the DNA TGCGCCAGCAGCTTGACAGGGGTTAACTATGGCTACACCTTC. It is translated as CASSLTGVNYGYTF.

V is TRBV27 and J is TRBJ2-1; the match to TRBD1 covers 9 bases. Unmatched junction bases numbered 11, after V lost 6 bases and J lost 8 bases. This CDR3 spans 15 amino acids. Germline CDR1 and CDR2: MNHEY and SMNVEV (reference sequence). CDR3 nucleotides: TGTGCCAGCAGAAAAACCGGGACAGGGTCCTATGAGCAGTTCTTC. It codes for CASRKTGTGSYEQFF.